Sequencing of this T cell receptor (beta chain) was carried out in a study of T-cell memory formation after mild COVID-19. Study-wide results and caveats: Pre-infection memory harbored some responding clones, suggesting cross-reactive memory joined.

Germline assignment: CDR1 DFQATT and CDR2 SNEGSKA (reference sequence). The CDR3 is 13 amino acids. The V gene lost 6 bases and the J gene lost 0 bases, with 9 bases spanning the gap. Each CDR3 protein gets one entry after TCRdb re-called the 5' RACE reads with MiXCR. This sample carries approximately 110,000 distinct CDR3 sequences, about a fifth of them seen once, and the ten largest clones take about two fifths. The sample holds a few counts of this clonotype. The target antigen is unknown. The J gene is TRBJ2-1, the V gene TRBV20-1; D is undetermined. The sequence derives from a man aged 18 to 29 who had mild COVID-19 (a few samples of this study predate the infection). Cell type and time point are not known. Sequenced sample: PBMCs or a T cell subset sorted from them (not recorded which). DNA for the CDR3: TGCAGTGCCACCCCCACCTCCTACAATGAGCAGTTCTTC. Protein sequence: CSATPTSYNEQFF.